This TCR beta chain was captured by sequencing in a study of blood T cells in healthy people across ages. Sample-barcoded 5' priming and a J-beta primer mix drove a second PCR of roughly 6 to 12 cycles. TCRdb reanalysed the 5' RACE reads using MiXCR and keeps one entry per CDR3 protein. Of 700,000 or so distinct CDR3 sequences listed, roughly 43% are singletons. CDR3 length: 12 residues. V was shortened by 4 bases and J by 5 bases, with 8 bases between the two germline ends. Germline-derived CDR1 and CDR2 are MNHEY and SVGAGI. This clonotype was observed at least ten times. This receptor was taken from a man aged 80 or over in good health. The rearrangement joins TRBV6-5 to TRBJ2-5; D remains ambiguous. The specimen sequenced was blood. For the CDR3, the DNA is TGTGCCAGCAGTTCTGGGTATGAGACCCAGTACTTC. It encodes CASSSGYETQYF.